The sequence of this T cell receptor beta chain was determined in a study of siplizumab effects on memory and regulatory T cells. Trimming left V 5 bases short and J 0 bases short, with 9 bases between. CDR1 is MRHNA, CDR2 SNTAGT, per germline. CDR3 length: 14 amino acids. Using immunoSEQ multiplex PCR, the repertoire was profiled, and TCRdb retains in-frame clones only, with some absent. The sample records more than 75,000 clones, 96% being singletons. The V and J genes are TRBV6-4 and TRBJ2-3, with D tentatively TRBD2 (6 bases). What was sequenced was naive CD4+ T cells sorted from blood. This clonotype was sampled from a human donor in good health. CDR3 nucleotide sequence: TGTGCCAGCAGTCTTGGGGGGAGCACAGATACGCAGTATTTT. It encodes CASSLGGSTDTQYF.